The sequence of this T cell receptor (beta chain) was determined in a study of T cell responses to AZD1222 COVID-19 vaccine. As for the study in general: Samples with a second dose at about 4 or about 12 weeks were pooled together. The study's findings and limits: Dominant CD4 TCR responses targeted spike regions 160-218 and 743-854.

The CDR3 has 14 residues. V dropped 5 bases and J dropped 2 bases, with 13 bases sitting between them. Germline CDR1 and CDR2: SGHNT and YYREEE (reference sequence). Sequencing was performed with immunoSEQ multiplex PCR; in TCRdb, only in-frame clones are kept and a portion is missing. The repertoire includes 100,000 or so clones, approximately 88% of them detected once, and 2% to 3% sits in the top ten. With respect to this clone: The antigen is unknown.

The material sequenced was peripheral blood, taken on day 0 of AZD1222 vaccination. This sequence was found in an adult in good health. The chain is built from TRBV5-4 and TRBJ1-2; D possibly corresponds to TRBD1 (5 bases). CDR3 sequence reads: CASREEGANYGYTF. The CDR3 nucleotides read TGTGCCAGCAGGGAAGAAGGGGCAAACTATGGCTACACCTTC.